Listed here are 8 T cell receptor beta chains from one sample, sequenced in a study of T cells in Graves' hyperthyroidism and ophthalmopathy. Amplification of TCR beta CDR3 regions used RNA as the template. Researchers ran a first-round RT-PCR on the TCR CDR3 using the HTBI primer set. TCRdb ran MiXCR on the multiplex PCR reads and lists one entry per CDR3 protein. The table lists roughly 500,000 distinct CDR3 sequences, under 25% of them singletons, with 45% to 50% in the top ten. Sequencing was carried out using blood. The origin of the receptors is a woman in her 70s with Graves' ophthalmopathy.

This clonotype came up a few times. The chain employs TRBV20-1 and TRBJ1-5; a possible D gene is TRBD1 (6 bases). Germline CDR1 DFQATT, CDR2 SNEGSKA (reference sequence). Trimming stripped 3 bases from V and 7 bases from J, with 10 bases between. The CDR3 length is 12 residues. The CDR3 coding sequence is TGCAGTGCTAGCCTAACAGGGCAGCCCCAGCATTTT. Translated: CSASLTGQPQHF.

This clonotype showed up many times. CDR3 region: CASARLGQRQETQYF. CDR3 DNA: TGTGCCAGTGCTCGCTTAGGACAGCGACAAGAGACCCAGTACTTC. This chain uses TRBV2 with TRBJ2-5, with TRBD1 as a possible D gene (6 bases). The CDR3 is 15 residues long. Germline CDR1 and CDR2: SNHLY and FYNNEI. With 9 bases removed from V and 2 bases from J, the gap between germline ends came to 19 bases.

The chain carries TRBV2 and TRBJ2-2; 7 bases map to TRBD1. The CDR3 is 13 amino acids. V trimming: 4 bases; J trimming: 4 bases; junction bases outside the gene matches: 0. The V gene's germline CDR1 is SNHLY and CDR2 FYNNEI. The chain's CDR3 is CASSGDSTGELFF. The CDR3 nucleotides are TGTGCCAGCAGTGGGGACAGCACCGGGGAGCTGTTTTTT.

This rearrangement joins TRBV6-4 to TRBJ1-2, with 12 bases identical to TRBD1. V gave up 0 bases and J gave up 8 bases; unmatched junction bases: 10. This CDR3 has 17 residues. From germline, CDR1 is MRHNA and CDR2 SNTAGT. CDR3 amino acids: CASSDSRGQGAKNGYTF. The CDR3 coding sequence is TGTGCCAGCAGTGACTCCCGGGGACAGGGGGCAAAGAACGGCTACACCTTC.

This clonotype has only one observation. The chain links TRBV5-4 to TRBJ1-4; D is unclear. V lost 0 bases, J lost 5 bases, and 5 bases lay in between. Germline V lookup: CDR1 SGHNT, CDR2 YYREEE (reference sequence). The CDR3 length is 13 residues. The CDR3 coding sequence is TGTGCCAGCAGCTTGGCGCAGAATGAAAAACTGTTTTTT. Translation: CASSLAQNEKLFF.

This clonotype was recorded a few times. The V and J genes are TRBV12-3 or TRBV12-4 and TRBJ2-7; the D is unclear. CDR3 length equals 13 residues. V was clipped by 2 bases and J by 2 bases, with 7 bases between them. CDR3 in DNA: TGTGCCAGCAGTTTATGGACGGCCTACGAGCAGTACTTC. This translates into CASSLWTAYEQYF.

The table lists this clonotype with a few counts. This chain links TRBV28 with TRBJ2-1; 12 positions agree with TRBD1. Germline CDR1 is MDHEN and CDR2 is SYDVKM. V lost 5 bases, J lost 7 bases, and 9 bases stayed unmatched. There are 16 residues in the CDR3. The CDR3: CASSRTGTGGLNEQFF. The CDR3 DNA is TGTGCCAGCAGTAGGACCGGGACAGGGGGCTTGAATGAGCAGTTCTTC.

The table lists this clonotype with many counts. This chain uses TRBV20-1 with TRBJ2-7; tentatively, D is TRBD2 (5 bases). Trimming took off 3 bases at V and 6 bases at J, with 12 bases between the two ends. The CDR3 is made up of 12 amino acids. From germline, CDR1 is DFQATT and CDR2 SNEGSKA (reference sequence). CDR3 nucleotides: TGCAGTGCTAGGCCCGGGGTTGGCGAGCAGTACTTC. Protein product: CSARPGVGEQYF.